Each of the 10 T cell receptor beta chains below was sequenced from the same sample in a study of cytomegalovirus exposure and HLA in healthy donors. A multiplex PCR was run with 60 Vbeta primers and 13 Jbeta primers. Method: immunoSEQ multiplex PCR; TCRdb's copy keeps in-frame clones and lacks some. The table shows 150,000 to 200,000 clones, with around four fifths occurring only once. The sample comprised PBMCs. Every receptor here comes from a woman between 35 and 50 years old in good health and CMV-seronegative.

The rearrangement joins TRBV5-6 to TRBJ1-1; D ambiguous. The germline V gene encodes CDR1 SGHDT and CDR2 YYEEEE. This CDR3 is built from 13 residues. V was clipped by 4 bases and J by 0 bases, with 7 bases between them. The CDR3 DNA is TGTGCCAGCAGCCCTATCATGAACACTGAAGCTTTCTTT. Its protein product is CASSPIMNTEAFF.

This sequence joins TRBV30 and TRBJ2-7; tentative D call: TRBD1 (5 bases). This CDR3 is 15 amino acids long. Trimming stripped 4 bases from V and 1 base from J, with 17 bases between. Per the germline V gene, CDR1 is GTSNPN and CDR2 is SVGIG (reference sequence). CDR3 loop: CAWTPGAGDSYEQYF. The CDR3 region has the DNA TGTGCCTGGACCCCTGGGGCAGGTGATTCCTACGAGCAGTACTTC.

This chain connects TRBV5-1 to TRBJ2-4; tentative D call: TRBD2 (5 bases). The CDR3 runs to 16 residues. The germline CDR1 and CDR2 sequences are SGHRS and YFSETQ. V dropped 0 bases and J dropped 5 bases, with 15 bases sitting between them. This CDR3 is CASSLAGGVGENIQYF. The DNA for the CDR3 is TGCGCCAGCAGCTTGGCTGGTGGGGTGGGAGAAAACATTCAGTACTTC. The full variable domain, rest sourced from reference TRBV5-1 and TRBJ2-4, is KAGVTQTPRYLIKTRGQQVTLSCSPISGHRSVSWYQQTPGQGLQFLFEYFSETQRNKGNFPGRFSGRQFSNSRSEMNVSTLELGDSALYLCASSLAGGVGENIQYFGAGTRLSVL.

This clone was counted a few times. The chain joins TRBV19 to TRBJ2-7, with 9 bases aligning to TRBD2. CDR3 length: 18 residues. V was pared by 4 bases and J by 5 bases, with 18 bases of the junction left unmatched. The germline V gene encodes CDR1 LNHDA and CDR2 SQIVND (reference sequence). The CDR3 DNA reads TGTGCCAGTAGTAGAGCCGGGACTAGCTCTTTCCCCCAAAACGAGCAGTACTTC. As protein: CASSRAGTSSFPQNEQYF.

The chain combines TRBV27 with TRBJ1-5; 7 bases are shared with TRBD1. The length of the CDR3 is 15 residues. Germline V gene data show CDR1 as MNHEY and CDR2 as SMNVEV (reference sequence). V shed 2 bases, J shed 7 bases, and the junction held 8 bases outside the gene matches. CDR3 DNA: TGTGCCAGCAGTTTAGTGGGGCAGGGGGTCCAGCCCCAGCATTTT. Amino acid sequence: CASSLVGQGVQPQHF.

This clone was detected once. This CDR3 reads CASSLSGGSNQPQHF. CDR3 sequence (DNA): TGCGCCAGCAGCTTGTCCGGGGGTAGCAATCAGCCCCAGCATTTT. This rearrangement joins TRBV5-1 to TRBJ1-5; perhaps TRBD1 as D (5 bases). Germline V gene lookup returns CDR1 SGHRS and CDR2 YFSETQ. V was pared by 1 base and J by 0 bases, with 8 bases between. The CDR3 length is 15 residues.

The chain uses TRBV10-3 and TRBJ1-2; 7 bases are shared with TRBD1. Trimming removed 6 bases from V and 7 bases from J; junction bases left unmatched: 8. The CDR3 has 13 amino acids. The germline gives CDR1 ENHRY, CDR2 SYGVKD. CDR3 DNA: TGTGCCATCAGCATCCAGGGGGACGGTGGCTACACCTTC. Encoded protein: CAISIQGDGGYTF.

The rearrangement joins TRBV6-7 to TRBJ1-2; weak D call: TRBD1 (5 bases). TRBV6-7 is designated an ORF whose function remains uncertain. This CDR3 comprises 16 residues. Trimming took 4 bases from V and 7 from J, leaving 22 bases between them. As DNA, the CDR3 is TGTGCCAGCAGTTTTGCTTCCCAGGGTTCTAGCGCTGGCTACACCTTC. It is translated as CASSFASQGSSAGYTF.

The V gene is TRBV7-2, the J gene TRBJ1-1, with D unresolved. The ends were cut back, 0 bases at V and 7 bases at J, with 6 bases in the middle. Germline V gene lookup returns CDR1 SGHTA and CDR2 FQGNSA. The CDR3 sequence is 12 residues long. The CDR3: CASSLAVGEAFF. The CDR3 DNA sequence: TGTGCCAGCAGCTTAGCGGTCGGTGAAGCTTTCTTT.

On this clone itself: The junction shows a germline mismatch at one end, possibly a read error. The chain combines TRBV7-2 with TRBJ2-7; TRBD2 is a possible D gene (6 bases). CDR3 size: 13 residues. The V gene's germline CDR1 is SGHTA and CDR2 FQGNSA. CDR3 residues: CASSFGGFGSSVF. Written as DNA, the CDR3 is TGTGCCAGCAGCTTTGGGGGTTTCGGGAGTTCGGTGTTC.